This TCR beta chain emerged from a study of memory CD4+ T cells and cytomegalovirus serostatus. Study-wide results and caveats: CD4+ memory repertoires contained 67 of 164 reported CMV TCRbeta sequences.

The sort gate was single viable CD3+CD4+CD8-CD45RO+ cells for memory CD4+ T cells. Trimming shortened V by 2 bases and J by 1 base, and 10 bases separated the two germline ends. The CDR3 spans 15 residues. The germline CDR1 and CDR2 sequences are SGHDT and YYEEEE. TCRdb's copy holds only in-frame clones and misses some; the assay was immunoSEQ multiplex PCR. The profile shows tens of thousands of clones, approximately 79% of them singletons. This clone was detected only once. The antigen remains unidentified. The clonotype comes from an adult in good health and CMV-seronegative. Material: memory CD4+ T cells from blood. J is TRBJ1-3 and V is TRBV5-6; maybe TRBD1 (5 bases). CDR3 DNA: TGTGCCAGCAGCTTCGAAAGGGGTTCTGGAAACACCATATATTTT. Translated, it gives CASSFERGSGNTIYF.